This TCR beta chain was identified in a study of blood T cell repertoires in COVID-19. Study context: Acute-phase and convalescent COVID-19 samples originated in the United States, Italy and Spain. From T cells, B-cell-depleted T cells, or PBMCs came the material, which was cDNA or gDNA.

How the authors handled the data: The authors estimated nucleated cell counts from reference gene primer amplification. Sequencing used immunoSEQ multiplex PCR; TCRdb keeps in-frame clones, though not all of them. The DNA was the basis for D and trimming; V, J and clone size are from that table. Of around 230,000 clones in the sample, 75% to 90% were seen once. The CDR3 consists of 15 residues. Germline CDR1 reads SGHAT; CDR2 reads FQNNGV. The V gene end was trimmed by 1 base and the J gene end by 5 bases; junction bases not matched to a gene: 4. The chain is built from TRBV11-2 and TRBJ1-4; TRBD1 matches at 7 bases. Sequenced sample: peripheral blood. This TCR was sampled from a woman aged 60 to 75 with active or convalescent COVID-19. DNA of the CDR3: TGTGCCAGCAGCTTAGCGGCAGGGGGGAATGAAAAACTGTTTTTT. Protein product: CASSLAAGGNEKLFF.